This is a list of T cell receptor beta chains from one sample in a study of T cell changes during pregnancy in multiple sclerosis. Repertoires were generated with immunoSEQ multiplex PCR, while TCRdb's copy carries only in-frame clones and drops some. The data show fewer than 85,000 clones, around 96% seen once. Here the sequenced sample was peripheral blood, taken in the second trimester of pregnancy. The receptors derive from a female donor with multiple sclerosis, enrolled in a pregnancy study. The conserved cysteine and the conserved F or W are not part of the CDR3 here.

j_call v_call cdr3_aa
TRBJ2-7 TRBV7-8 ASSHITRDRRGEQY
TRBJ2-3 TRBV9 ASSASGGWQDTQY
TRBJ2-5 TRBV27 ASSLVDGETQY
TRBJ2-2 TRBV11-2 ASSSYRVLAGTVTGELF
TRBJ1-5 TRBV15 ATSPGGSNQPQH
TRBJ2-5 TRBV5-4 ASSSRTSGRKETQY
TRBJ1-2 TRBV30 AWSVRTGYGYT
TRBJ2-1 TRBV5-1 ASSLGGSSYNEQF
TRBJ2-2 TRBV30 AWISTGELF
TRBJ1-2 TRBV30 AWSPQGDYGYT
TRBJ2-1 TRBV27 ASTFSGAYNEQF
TRBJ1-2 TRBV28 ASSPRTGGAGGYT
TRBJ1-2 TRBV19 ASSQGAVHGYT
TRBJ1-4 TRBV11-2 ASSRYDEKLF
TRBJ2-2 TRBV6-5 ASSSGLAGTGELF
TRBJ1-2 TRBV9 ASRETGEGDYGYT
TRBJ2-1 TRBV6-5 ASSYGPGTSLTEQF
TRBJ2-5 TRBV27 ASSPGERDQY
TRBJ2-7 TRBV4-1 ASSQAQTRSPEQY
TRBJ2-2 TRBV5-6 ASSPSQGALLAGELF
TRBJ2-7 TRBV7-6 ASSSNTGSPKY
TRBJ1-1 TRBV19 ASSNTVNTEAF
TRBJ2-5 TRBV6-5 ASSYGPNLQGVQY
TRBJ2-2 TRBV6-1 ASSEGGQGRYTGELF
TRBJ2-1 TRBV4-2 ASSQAGTSGSDEQF
TRBJ2-7 TRBV2 ASSTPGQDYEQY
TRBJ1-1 TRBV19 ASNPQRGLNTEAF
TRBJ2-3 TRBV18 ASSSTSADTQY
TRBJ1-4 TRBV5-4 ASSFPGPNEKLF
TRBJ2-3 TRBV7-9 ASSPAGGTDTQY
TRBJ2-7 TRBV10-2 ASSASGRAVEQY
TRBJ2-7 TRBV6-1 ASSGISGSYEQY
TRBJ1-2 TRBV30 AWIEGAGGYT
TRBJ2-4 TRBV11-2 ASSSTGFGIQY
TRBJ2-7 TRBV5-1 ASSLGLAGVGEQY
TRBJ1-5 TRBV5-1 ASSLRVGQPQH
TRBJ1-5 TRBV7-2 ASSPQTGMGNQPQH
TRBJ1-2 TRBV27 ASSRTGGGYT
TRBJ2-7 TRBV2 ASSEARGLAGYRSSYEQY
TRBJ1-1 TRBV15 ATSRETGLTEAF
TRBJ2-7 TRBV9 ASSQGLAVTSYEQY
TRBJ2-1 TRBV2 ASNSGLAGVGVVGEQF
TRBJ2-3 TRBV10-3 AISGGASSGRERSTDTQY
TRBJ1-5 TRBV27 ASSRSNQPQH
TRBJ2-3 TRBV6-6 ASSWTGGGDTQY
TRBJ1-2 TRBV6-1 ASSEEAAIYGYT
TRBJ2-3 TRBV4-2 ASSQGGRTGGVTDTQY
TRBJ2-5 TRBV27 ASSLSSTGGGETQY
TRBJ2-3 TRBV6-1 ASSDLAGGGYTQY
TRBJ2-6 TRBV5-8 ASSYGGYSGANVLT
TRBJ2-7 TRBV27 ASSLTSGRSDEQY
TRBJ2-7 TRBV4-1 ASSHMTGSSYEQY
TRBJ2-1 TRBV5-4 ATRGGRGRYNEQF
TRBJ2-3 TRBV28 ASWGLAVSTDTQY
TRBJ1-4 TRBV4-1 ASSQDPRQGNEKLF